This TCR beta chain is from a study of cytomegalovirus exposure and HLA in healthy donors. The germline V gene encodes CDR1 LNHDA and CDR2 SQIVND (reference sequence). The V gene lost 3 bases and the J gene lost 4 bases, with 15 bases spanning the gap. This CDR3 contains 15 residues. This clone turned up a few times. Researchers ran the PCR with 60 Vbeta and 13 Jbeta primers. The method was immunoSEQ multiplex PCR; TCRdb's version includes in-frame clones alone and lacks a portion of them. The repertoire includes under 150,000 clones, approximately 73% of them detected once, and around an eighth sits in the top ten.

Sequences were obtained from PBMCs. This receptor was obtained from a human donor in good health. The chain employs TRBV19 and TRBJ1-1; TRBD1 might be the D (5 bases). CDR3 in DNA: TGTGCCAGTAGTATTGGGGCGGGGTGGGGCACTGAAGCTTTCTTT. It encodes CASSIGAGWGTEAFF.